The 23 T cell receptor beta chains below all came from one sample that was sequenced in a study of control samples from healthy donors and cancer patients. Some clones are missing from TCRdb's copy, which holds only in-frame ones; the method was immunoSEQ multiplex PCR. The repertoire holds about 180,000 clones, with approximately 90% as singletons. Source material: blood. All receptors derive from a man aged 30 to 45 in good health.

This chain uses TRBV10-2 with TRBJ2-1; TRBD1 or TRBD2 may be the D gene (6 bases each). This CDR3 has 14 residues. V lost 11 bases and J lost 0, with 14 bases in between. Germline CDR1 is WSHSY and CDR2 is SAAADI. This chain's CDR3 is CAAHGGASYNEQFF. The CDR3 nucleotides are TGCGCCGCCCACGGGGGCGCCTCCTACAATGAGCAGTTCTTC.

CDR3 nucleotides: TGTGCCAGCAGTGAAGGTATAAGCGCTGGAAACACCATATATTTT. It encodes CASSEGISAGNTIYF. The rearrangement links TRBV2 to TRBJ1-3, with D unresolved. The V end was cut by 1 base, the J end by 2 bases, with 9 bases between. The CDR3 length is 15 residues. Germline CDR1 and CDR2: SNHLY and FYNNEI.

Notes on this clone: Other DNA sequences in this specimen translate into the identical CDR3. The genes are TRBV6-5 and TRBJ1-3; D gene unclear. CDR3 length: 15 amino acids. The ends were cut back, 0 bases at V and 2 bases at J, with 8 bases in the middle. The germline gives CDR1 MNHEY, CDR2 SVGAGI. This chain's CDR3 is CASSYSIGTGNTIYF. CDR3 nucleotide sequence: TGTGCCAGCAGTTACTCGATAGGTACTGGAAACACCATATATTTT.

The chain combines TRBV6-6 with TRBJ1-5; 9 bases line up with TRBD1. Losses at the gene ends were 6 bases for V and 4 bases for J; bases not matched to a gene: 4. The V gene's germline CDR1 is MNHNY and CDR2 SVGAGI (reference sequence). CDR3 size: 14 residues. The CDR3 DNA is TGTGCCAGCAGCGGACAGGGGCAAAATCAGCCCCAGCATTTT. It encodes CASSGQGQNQPQHF.

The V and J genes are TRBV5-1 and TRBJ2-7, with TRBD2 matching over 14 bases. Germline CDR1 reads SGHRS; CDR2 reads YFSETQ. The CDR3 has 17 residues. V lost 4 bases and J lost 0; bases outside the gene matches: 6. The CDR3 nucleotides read TGCGCCAGCAGCGGCCGACTAGCGGGAGGGAGCTCCTACGAGCAGTACTTC. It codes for CASSGRLAGGSSYEQYF.

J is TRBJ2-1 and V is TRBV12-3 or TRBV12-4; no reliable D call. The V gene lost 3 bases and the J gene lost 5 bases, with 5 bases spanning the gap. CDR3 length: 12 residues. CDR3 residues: CASSFPNNEQFF. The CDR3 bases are TGTGCCAGCAGTTTTCCCAACAATGAGCAGTTCTTC.

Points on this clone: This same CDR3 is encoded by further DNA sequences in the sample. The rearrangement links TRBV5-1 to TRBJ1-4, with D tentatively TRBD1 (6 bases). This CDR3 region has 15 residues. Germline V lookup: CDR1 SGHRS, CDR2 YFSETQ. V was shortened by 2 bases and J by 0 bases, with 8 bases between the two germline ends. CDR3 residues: CASSLQGTTNEKLFF. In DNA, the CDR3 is TGCGCCAGCAGCTTACAGGGCACAACTAATGAAAAACTGTTTTTT. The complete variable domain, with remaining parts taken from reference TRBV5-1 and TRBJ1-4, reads KAGVTQTPRYLIKTRGQQVTLSCSPISGHRSVSWYQQTPGQGLQFLFEYFSETQRNKGNFPGRFSGRQFSNSRSEMNVSTLELGDSALYLCASSLQGTTNEKLFFGSGTQLSVL.

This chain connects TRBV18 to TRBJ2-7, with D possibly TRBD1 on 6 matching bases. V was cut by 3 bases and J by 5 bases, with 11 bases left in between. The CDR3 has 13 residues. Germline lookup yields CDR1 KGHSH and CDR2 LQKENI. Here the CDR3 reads CASSPQQGNEQYF. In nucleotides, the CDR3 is TGTGCCAGCTCACCCCAACAGGGTAACGAGCAGTACTTC.

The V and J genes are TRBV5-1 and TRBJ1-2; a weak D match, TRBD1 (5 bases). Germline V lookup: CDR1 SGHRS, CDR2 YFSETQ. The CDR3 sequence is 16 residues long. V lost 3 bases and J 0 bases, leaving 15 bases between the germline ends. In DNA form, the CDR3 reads TGCGCCAGCAGCTCCTCATCGTCGGGGGCTAACTATGGCTACACCTTC. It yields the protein CASSSSSSGANYGYTF.

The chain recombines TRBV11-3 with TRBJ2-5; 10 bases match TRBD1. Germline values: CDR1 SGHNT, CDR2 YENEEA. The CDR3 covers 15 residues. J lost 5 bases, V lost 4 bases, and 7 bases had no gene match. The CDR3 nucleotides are TGTGCCAGCAGCTCCGGGACAGGGGCAGGCGAGACCCAGTACTTC. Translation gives CASSSGTGAGETQYF. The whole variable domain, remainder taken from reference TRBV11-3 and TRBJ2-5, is EAGVVQSPRYKIIEKKQPVAFWCNPISGHNTLYWYLQNLGQGPELLIRYENEEAVDDSQLPKDRFSAERLKGVDSTLKIQPAELGDSAVYLCASSSGTGAGETQYFGPGTRLLVL.

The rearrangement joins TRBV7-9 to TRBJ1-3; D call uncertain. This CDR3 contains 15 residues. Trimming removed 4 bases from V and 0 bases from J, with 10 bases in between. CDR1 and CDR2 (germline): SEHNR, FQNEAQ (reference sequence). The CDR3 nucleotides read TGTGCCAGCAGCTACCCACCCCGCTCTGGAAACACCATATATTTT. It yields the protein CASSYPPRSGNTIYF.

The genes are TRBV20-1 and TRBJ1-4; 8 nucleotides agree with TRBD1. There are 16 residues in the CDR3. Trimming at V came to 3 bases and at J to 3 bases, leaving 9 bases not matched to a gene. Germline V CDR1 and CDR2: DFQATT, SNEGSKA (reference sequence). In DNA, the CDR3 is TGCAGTGCTAGTGCCCCGACAGGGGTAGCTAATGAAAAACTGTTTTTT. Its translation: CSASAPTGVANEKLFF.

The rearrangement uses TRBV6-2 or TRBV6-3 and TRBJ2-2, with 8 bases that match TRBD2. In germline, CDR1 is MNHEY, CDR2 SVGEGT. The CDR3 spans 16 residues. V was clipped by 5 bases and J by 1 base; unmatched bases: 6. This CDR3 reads CASSTLAGGNTGELFF. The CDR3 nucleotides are TGTGCCAGCAGTACCCTTGCGGGGGGGAACACCGGGGAGCTGTTTTTT.

The CDR3 nucleotides are TGTGCCAGAAGCTTCCGGGCCACTCATGGATACTACGAGCAGTACTTC. It is translated as CARSFRATHGYYEQYF. The chain joins TRBV5-3 to TRBJ2-7; D is ambiguous. TRBV5-3 is treated as an ORF (open reading frame) with a function not yet certain. This CDR3 spans 16 amino acids. Between the trimmed V and J ends, which lost 2 bases and 3 bases, there was a span of 18 bases.

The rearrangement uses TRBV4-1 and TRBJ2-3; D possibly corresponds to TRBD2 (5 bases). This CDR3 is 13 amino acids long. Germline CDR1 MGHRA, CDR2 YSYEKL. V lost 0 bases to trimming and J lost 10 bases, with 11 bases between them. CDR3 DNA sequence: TGCGCCAGCAGCCAAGACGCTGCCGGGGCGCAGTATTTT. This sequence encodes CASSQDAAGAQYF.

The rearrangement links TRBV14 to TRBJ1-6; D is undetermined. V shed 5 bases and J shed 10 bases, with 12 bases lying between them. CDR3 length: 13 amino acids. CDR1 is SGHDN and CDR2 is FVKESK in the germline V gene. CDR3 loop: CASSVGIGSPLHF. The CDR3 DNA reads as TGTGCCAGCAGCGTGGGGATCGGATCACCCCTCCACTTT.

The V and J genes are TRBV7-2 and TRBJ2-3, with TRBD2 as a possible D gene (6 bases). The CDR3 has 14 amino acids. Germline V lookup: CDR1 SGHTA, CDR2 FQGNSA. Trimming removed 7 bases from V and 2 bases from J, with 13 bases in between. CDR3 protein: CASTGGPYTDTQYF. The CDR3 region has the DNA TGTGCCAGCACCGGGGGACCCTACACAGATACGCAGTATTTT.

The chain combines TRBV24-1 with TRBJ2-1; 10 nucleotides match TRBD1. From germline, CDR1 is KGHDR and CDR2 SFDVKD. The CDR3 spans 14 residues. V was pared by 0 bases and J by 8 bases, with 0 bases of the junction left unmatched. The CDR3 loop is CATSDLGTGDEQFF. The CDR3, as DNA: TGTGCCACCAGTGATTTGGGGACAGGGGATGAGCAGTTCTTC.

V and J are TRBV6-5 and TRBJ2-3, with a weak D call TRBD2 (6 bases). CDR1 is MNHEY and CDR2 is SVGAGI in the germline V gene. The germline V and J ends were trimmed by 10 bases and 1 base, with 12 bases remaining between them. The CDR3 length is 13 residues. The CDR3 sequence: CATHRGGTDTQYF. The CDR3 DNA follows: TGTGCCACCCATCGCGGGGGCACAGATACGCAGTATTTT.

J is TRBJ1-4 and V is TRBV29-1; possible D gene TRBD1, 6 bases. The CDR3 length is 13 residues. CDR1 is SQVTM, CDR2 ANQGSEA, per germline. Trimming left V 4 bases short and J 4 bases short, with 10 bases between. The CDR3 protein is CSVGQAFNEKLFF. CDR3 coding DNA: TGCAGCGTTGGACAGGCGTTTAATGAAAAACTGTTTTTT.

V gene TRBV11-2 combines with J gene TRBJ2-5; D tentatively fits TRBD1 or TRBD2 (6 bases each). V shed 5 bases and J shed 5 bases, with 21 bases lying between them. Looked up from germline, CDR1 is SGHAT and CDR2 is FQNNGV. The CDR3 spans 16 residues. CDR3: CASSGGGLPMEETQYF. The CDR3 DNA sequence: TGTGCCAGCAGCGGTGGGGGGCTACCGATGGAGGAGACCCAGTACTTC.

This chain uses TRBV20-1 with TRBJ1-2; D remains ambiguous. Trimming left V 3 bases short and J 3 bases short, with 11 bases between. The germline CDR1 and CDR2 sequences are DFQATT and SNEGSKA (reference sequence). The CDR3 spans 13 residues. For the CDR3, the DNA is TGCAGTGCTAGTACCGCCTTAGACTATGGCTACACCTTC. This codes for CSASTALDYGYTF.

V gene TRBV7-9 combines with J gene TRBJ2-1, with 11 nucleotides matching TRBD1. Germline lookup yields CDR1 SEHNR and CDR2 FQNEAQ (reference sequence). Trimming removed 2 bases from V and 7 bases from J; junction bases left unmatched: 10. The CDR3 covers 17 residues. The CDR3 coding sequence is TGTGCCAGCAGCTTACGTATAGGGGACAGGGGGGTGAATGAGCAGTTCTTC. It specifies CASSLRIGDRGVNEQFF. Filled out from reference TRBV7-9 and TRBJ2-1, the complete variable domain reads DTGVSQNPRHKITKRGQNVTFRCDPISEHNRLYWYRQTLGQGPEFLTYFQNEAQLEKSRLLSDRFSAERPKGSFSTLEIQRTEQGDSAMYLCASSLRIGDRGVNEQFFGPGTRLTVL.